This entry lists 8 T cell receptor beta chains sequenced from one sample in a study of blood T cells in healthy people across ages. Next came a second PCR, run for about 7 to 12 cycles, which used a sample-barcoded 5' primer along with a J-beta primer mix. Via MiXCR, TCRdb re-called the 5' RACE reads, giving one row per CDR3 protein. This table holds hundreds of thousands of distinct CDR3 sequences, under 45% found once. Input material: blood. The source is a man aged 55 to 70 in good health.

A word on this clonotype: One end of the junction varies from germline; a read error may be responsible. The rearrangement links TRBV4-1 to TRBJ2-7, with D perhaps matching TRBD1 (6 bases). Germline V gene sequence: CDR1 MGHRA, CDR2 YSYEKL. This CDR3 comprises 17 residues. CDR3: CASSQTYRGGSSCEQYF. Written as DNA, the CDR3 is TGCGCCAGCAGCCAGACATACAGAGGGGGAAGCTCCTGCGAGCAGTACTTC.

This clonotype has more than one count but fewer than ten. The chain combines TRBV12-3 or TRBV12-4 with TRBJ2-7; 9 nucleotides align to TRBD1. V dropped 0 bases and J dropped 5; count of bases not matched to a gene: 5. There are 15 residues in the CDR3. The chain's CDR3 is CASSLALRDRDEQYF. The CDR3 nucleotides read TGTGCCAGCAGTTTAGCGCTAAGGGACAGGGACGAGCAGTACTTC.

The DNA for the CDR3 is TGCGCCAGCAGCCAAGGGGCGAGGGTTTCCACTGAAGCTTTCTTT. Translating it yields CASSQGARVSTEAFF. The chain has TRBV4-3 and TRBJ1-1; unclear D gene. V lost 1 base and J 4 bases, leaving 13 bases between the germline ends. This CDR3 has 15 residues. Germline lookup yields CDR1 LGHNA and CDR2 YSLEER.

This chain connects TRBV4-3 to TRBJ2-5; 9 bases line up with TRBD2. With 1 base clipped from V and 5 bases from J, the junction kept 11 bases outside the gene matches. This CDR3 has 17 amino acids. Germline loops: CDR1 LGHNA, CDR2 YSLEER. CDR3 in DNA: TGCGCCAGCAGCCAAGGTGTTTGGTCTAGCGGGGTGGAGACCCAGTACTTC. Translated: CASSQGVWSSGVETQYF.

This sequence joins TRBV5-1 and TRBJ2-1; D gene unclear. Trimming shortened V by 4 bases and J by 2 bases, and 19 bases separated the two germline ends. The CDR3 is 17 residues long. Germline CDR1 is SGHRS and CDR2 is YFSETQ. Written as DNA, the CDR3 is TGCGCCAGCAGCCCCCTCGCGGCGTTTGGGACCTACAATGAGCAGTTCTTC. This translates into CASSPLAAFGTYNEQFF. Full variable domain (missing parts from reference TRBV5-1 and TRBJ2-1): KAGVTQTPRYLIKTRGQQVTLSCSPISGHRSVSWYQQTPGQGLQFLFEYFSETQRNKGNFPGRFSGRQFSNSRSEMNVSTLELGDSALYLCASSPLAAFGTYNEQFFGPGTRLTVL.

This clonotype was seen a handful of times. The gene calls are TRBV5-1 and TRBJ2-3; D remains unclear. The V gene lost 0 bases and the J gene lost 4 bases, with 9 bases spanning the gap. CDR3 size: 14 residues. From germline, CDR1 is SGHRS and CDR2 YFSETQ. For the CDR3, the DNA is TGCGCCAGCAGCTTGGGGACCTCAGCAGATACGCAGTATTTT. It encodes CASSLGTSADTQYF.

The genes are TRBV10-3 and TRBJ1-2; D is uncertain. Germline values: CDR1 ENHRY, CDR2 SYGVKD. This CDR3 contains 13 residues. The V gene lost 6 bases and the J gene lost 8 bases, with 16 bases spanning the gap. The CDR3 bases are TGTGCCATCAGGCCCGCCGGAAGTGGCGGCTACACCTTC. The encoded protein is CAIRPAGSGGYTF.

The chain is built from TRBV5-1 and TRBJ2-3; TRBD2 is a possible D gene (6 bases). Germline CDR1 and CDR2: SGHRS and YFSETQ. CDR3 length: 16 amino acids. With 0 bases removed from V and 1 base from J, the gap between germline ends came to 12 bases. The CDR3 DNA follows: TGCGCCAGCAGCTTGGGGACTACGTCGCGCACAGATACGCAGTATTTT. Translated, it gives CASSLGTTSRTDTQYF.